This T cell receptor beta chain was sequenced for a study of blood T cell repertoires in COVID-19. Study as a whole: Nucleic acid was either cDNA or gDNA, and it came from T cells, B-cell-depleted T cells, or PBMCs.

There are 15 residues in the CDR3. J lost 2 bases, V lost 6 bases, and 5 bases had no gene match. From germline, CDR1 is MNHEY and CDR2 SVGAGI. Clones were sequenced by immunoSEQ multiplex PCR, and TCRdb holds only the in-frame ones, with some missing. Among roughly 200,000 clones listed, around 86% were seen once. Assignment of participants to cohorts was predicated upon participant-reported clinical history. The sequence was obtained from a man aged 40-49 years with acute COVID-19. The chain employs TRBV6-5 and TRBJ2-2, with 8 bases that match TRBD2. Sequencing was performed on PBMCs or T cells enriched from blood (not recorded which). The chain's CDR3 is CASSVSGTNTGELFF. The CDR3 DNA sequence: TGTGCCAGCAGCGTTAGCGGGACTAACACCGGGGAGCTGTTTTTT.